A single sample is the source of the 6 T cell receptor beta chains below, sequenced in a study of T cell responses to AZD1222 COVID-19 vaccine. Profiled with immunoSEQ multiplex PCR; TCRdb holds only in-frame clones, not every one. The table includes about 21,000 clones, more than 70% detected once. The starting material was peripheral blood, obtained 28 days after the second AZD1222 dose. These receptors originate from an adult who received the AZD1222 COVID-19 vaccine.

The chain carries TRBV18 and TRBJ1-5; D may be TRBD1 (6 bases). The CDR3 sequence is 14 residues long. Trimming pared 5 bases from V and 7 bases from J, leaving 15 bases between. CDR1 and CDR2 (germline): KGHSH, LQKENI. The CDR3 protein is CASSTDRHGQPQHF. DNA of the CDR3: TGTGCCAGCTCAACGGACAGACACGGGCAGCCCCAGCATTTT.

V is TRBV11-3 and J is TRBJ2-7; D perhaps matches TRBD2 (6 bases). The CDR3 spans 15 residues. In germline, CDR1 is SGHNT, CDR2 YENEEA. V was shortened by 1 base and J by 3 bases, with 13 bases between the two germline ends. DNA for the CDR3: TGTGCCAGCAGCTTAGTGGGCGGGACCAACTACGAGCAGTACTTC. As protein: CASSLVGGTNYEQYF.

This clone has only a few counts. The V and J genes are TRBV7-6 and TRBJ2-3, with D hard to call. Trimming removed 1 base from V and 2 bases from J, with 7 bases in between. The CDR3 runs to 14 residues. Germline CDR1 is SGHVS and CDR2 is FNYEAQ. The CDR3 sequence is CASSLGQATDTQYF. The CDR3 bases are TGTGCCAGCAGCTTAGGGCAGGCCACAGATACGCAGTATTTT.

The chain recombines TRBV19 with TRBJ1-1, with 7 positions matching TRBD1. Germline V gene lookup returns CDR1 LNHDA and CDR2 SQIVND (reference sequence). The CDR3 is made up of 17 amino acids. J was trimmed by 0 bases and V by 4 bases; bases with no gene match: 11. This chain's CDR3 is CASSRSTGSRMNTEAFF. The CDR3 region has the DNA TGTGCCAGTAGTAGGTCGACAGGGAGCCGCATGAACACTGAAGCTTTCTTT.

This CDR3 reads CASSINRGANQPQHF. The CDR3, as DNA: TGTGCCAGTAGTATAAACAGGGGAGCTAATCAGCCCCAGCATTTT. J is TRBJ1-5 and V is TRBV19; 7 bases line up with TRBD1. This CDR3 is 15 amino acids long. V shed 2 bases, J shed 4 bases, and the junction held 5 bases outside the gene matches. Germline CDR1 reads LNHDA; CDR2 reads SQIVND (reference sequence).

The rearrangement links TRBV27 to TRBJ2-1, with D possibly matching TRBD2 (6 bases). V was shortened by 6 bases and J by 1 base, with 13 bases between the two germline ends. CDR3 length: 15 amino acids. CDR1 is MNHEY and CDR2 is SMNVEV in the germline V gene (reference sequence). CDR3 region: CASSSLSGSYNEQFF. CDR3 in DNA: TGTGCCAGCAGCTCCCTAAGCGGGTCCTACAATGAGCAGTTCTTC.